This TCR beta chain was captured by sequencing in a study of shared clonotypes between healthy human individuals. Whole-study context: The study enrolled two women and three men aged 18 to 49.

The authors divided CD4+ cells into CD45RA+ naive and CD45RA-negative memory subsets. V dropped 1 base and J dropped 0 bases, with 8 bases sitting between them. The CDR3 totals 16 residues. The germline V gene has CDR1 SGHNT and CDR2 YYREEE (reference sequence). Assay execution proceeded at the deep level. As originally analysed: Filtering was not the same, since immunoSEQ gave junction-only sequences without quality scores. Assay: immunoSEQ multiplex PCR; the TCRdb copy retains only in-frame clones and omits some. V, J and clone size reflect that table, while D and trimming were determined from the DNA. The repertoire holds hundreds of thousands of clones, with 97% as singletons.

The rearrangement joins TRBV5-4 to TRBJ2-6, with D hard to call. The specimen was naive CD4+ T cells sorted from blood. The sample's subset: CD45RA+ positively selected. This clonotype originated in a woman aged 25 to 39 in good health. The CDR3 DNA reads TGTGCCAGCAGCTTGATCATAAGCTCTGGGGCCAACGTCCTGACTTTC. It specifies CASSLIISSGANVLTF.